The 28 T cell receptor beta chains given below trace back to one sample, sequenced in a study of blood T cells in healthy people across ages. Then a second PCR, running roughly 6 to 11 cycles, was carried out with a sample-barcoded 5' primer and a J-beta primer mix. TCRdb reanalysed the 5' RACE reads using MiXCR and keeps one entry per CDR3 protein. This sample carries about 1,800,000 distinct CDR3 sequences, about 30% of them seen once, and the ten largest clones take 7.7%. The sequencing sample was made of blood. These receptors were taken from a woman aged 25 to 45 in good health.

This clonotype was picked up a small number of times. The conserved closing phenylalanine or tryptophan is absent in this CDR3, likely reflecting a read error. The chain uses TRBV9 and TRBJ2-1; the match to TRBD2 covers 11 bases. V lost 3 bases and J lost 0; bases outside the gene matches: 20. The CDR3 contains 22 residues. Germline lookup yields CDR1 SGDLS and CDR2 YYNGEE. The CDR3 coding sequence is TGTGCCAGCAGCGGAGTAGAGCCGGGACTAGCGGACAAATTGCTCTCCTACAATGAGCAGTTCTGC. It codes for CASSGVEPGLADKLLSYNEQFC.

V and J are TRBV18 and TRBJ1-2; 8 nucleotides match TRBD1. V lost 4 bases to trimming and J lost 6 bases; unmatched junction nucleotides: 4. The CDR3 consists of 13 residues. CDR1 and CDR2 from the germline V gene are KGHSH and LQKENI. The CDR3 bases are TGTGCCAGCTCACAGGACAGGGATAATGGCTACACCTTC. It codes for CASSQDRDNGYTF.

The DNA for the CDR3 is TGTGCCAGCAGGCACGGCGAGAACACTGAAGCTTTCTTT. It is translated as CASRHGENTEAFF. The chain recombines TRBV6-5 with TRBJ1-1; D is ambiguous. V lost 6 bases and J 1 base, leaving 9 bases between the germline ends. CDR3 length: 13 residues. The germline V gene encodes CDR1 MNHEY and CDR2 SVGAGI.

The J gene is TRBJ1-4, the V gene TRBV29-1, with D uncertain. Germline V lookup: CDR1 SQVTM, CDR2 ANQGSEA. V shed 7 bases and J shed 0 bases, with 6 bases lying between them. The CDR3 runs 12 residues. The CDR3 spells CSAGPTNEKLFF. CDR3 in DNA: TGCAGCGCCGGGCCAACTAATGAAAAACTGTTTTTT.

The J gene is TRBJ2-5, the V gene TRBV6-4; tentatively, D is TRBD2 (5 bases). The length of the CDR3 is 16 residues. In germline, CDR1 is MRHNA, CDR2 SNTAGT. V lost 2 bases and J lost 5, with 18 bases in between. The CDR3 protein is CASSDGRDSGGETQYF. In nucleotides, the CDR3 is TGTGCCAGCAGTGACGGGAGAGATTCAGGAGGCGAGACCCAGTACTTC.

This rearrangement joins TRBV6-6 to TRBJ2-7; 7 positions agree with TRBD2. The CDR3 has 15 amino acids. The V gene end was trimmed by 6 bases and the J gene end by 1 base; junction bases not matched to a gene: 9. Germline lookup yields CDR1 MNHNY and CDR2 SVGAGI (reference sequence). Here the CDR3 reads CASSRERGDSYEQYF. The CDR3 DNA is TGTGCCAGCAGCCGAGAGCGGGGTGATTCCTACGAGCAGTACTTC.

This clonotype was counted a few times. The chain recombines TRBV6-5 with TRBJ1-4; 7 bases line up with TRBD1. The junction had 15 bases not matched to a gene; V was cut back by 6 bases and J by 8 bases. The CDR3 length is 16 residues. Germline CDR1 MNHEY, CDR2 SVGAGI. The CDR3 DNA follows: TGTGCCAGCAGACTTCAACCGGGACAGTCAAACGAAAAACTGTTTTTT. Its protein product is CASRLQPGQSNEKLFF.

V is TRBV27 and J is TRBJ1-5; 7 bases are shared with TRBD1. The J segment lost 5 bases and the V segment lost 6 bases, leaving 10 bases of the junction unmatched. The CDR3 is made up of 15 amino acids. CDR1 MNHEY and CDR2 SMNVEV come from the germline V gene (reference sequence). CDR3 coding DNA: TGTGCCAGCAGGACCACAGGGGTTTGGTATCAGCCCCAGCATTTT. Encoded protein: CASRTTGVWYQPQHF.

The sample holds many counts of this clonotype. This sequence joins TRBV29-1 and TRBJ2-5; D remains unclear. The V end was cut by 5 bases, the J end by 3 bases, with 10 bases between. The CDR3 totals 12 residues. The germline V gene has CDR1 SQVTM and CDR2 ANQGSEA. The CDR3 is CSVLWLKETQYF. For the CDR3, the DNA is TGCAGCGTTTTGTGGCTGAAAGAGACCCAGTACTTC.

Turning to this clonotype: The junction differs from germline at one of its ends, possibly a read error. The V and J genes are TRBV10-2 and TRBJ1-5; 8 positions match TRBD1. The germline V gene has CDR1 WSHSY and CDR2 SAAADI. The CDR3 totals 15 residues. The CDR3 DNA reads as TGTGCCATCAGTGATGACAGGGGTTTCAATCAGCCCCAGCATTTT. Protein product: CAISDDRGFNQPQHF.

This clonotype has ten or more counts. The junction and the germline gene differ at one end; a read error may be behind it. The genes are TRBV4-1 and TRBJ2-5; D remains ambiguous. CDR3 size: 12 residues. The germline V gene has CDR1 MGHRA and CDR2 YSYEKL. The CDR3 nucleotides are TGTGCCAGCAGTTCCGTCCAAGAGACCCAGTACTTC. The encoded protein is CASSSVQETQYF.

This sequence joins TRBV5-6 and TRBJ2-6, with unresolved D. Per germline, CDR1 SGHDT and CDR2 YYEEEE. The CDR3 is 17 residues long. The V end was cut by 0 bases, the J end by 1 base, with 11 bases between. In nucleotides, the CDR3 is TGTGCCAGCAGCTTGGTGGAAATTATTTCTGGGGCCAACGTCCTGACTTTC. It specifies CASSLVEIISGANVLTF.

This clonotype occurred many times. The genes are TRBV28 and TRBJ2-3; D might be TRBD1 (6 bases). Per germline, CDR1 MDHEN and CDR2 SYDVKM. The length of the CDR3 is 14 residues. The V end lost 3 bases, the J end lost 3 bases, and 10 bases lay between the germline ends. CDR3: CASSLETGTDTQYF. The DNA of the CDR3 is TGTGCCAGCAGTTTGGAAACAGGGACAGATACGCAGTATTTT.

This clonotype has a handful of counts. CDR3 nucleotide sequence: TGTGCCAGCAGTTACGAGGCGGGAGTTAACTATGGCTACACCTTC. Translated: CASSYEAGVNYGYTF. V and J are TRBV6-6 and TRBJ1-2; D remains ambiguous. The CDR3 spans 15 residues. Germline assignment: CDR1 MNHNY and CDR2 SVGAGI (reference sequence). V lost 2 bases to trimming and J lost 1 base, with 11 bases between them.

This clonotype was observed a few times. The genes are TRBV18 and TRBJ2-7; 9 bases line up with TRBD1. Trimming at V came to 7 bases and at J to 10 bases, leaving 11 bases not matched to a gene. The CDR3 runs to 13 residues. Germline-derived CDR1 and CDR2 are KGHSH and LQKENI. The CDR3 DNA sequence: TGTGCCAGCTTACTCCTGGACAGGGGCGACCAGTACTTC. Amino acid sequence: CASLLLDRGDQYF.

In its sample, this clonotype was seen a few times. This chain links TRBV2 with TRBJ2-3, with 9 bases aligning to TRBD1. The germline CDR1 and CDR2 sequences are SNHLY and FYNNEI. Trimming took 4 bases from V and 4 from J; bases not matched to a gene: 3. This CDR3 is built from 14 residues. The DNA for the CDR3 is TGTGCCAGCAGTGTGGACAGGGGCCCAGATACGCAGTATTTT. It translates to CASSVDRGPDTQYF.

The sample holds a few counts of this clonotype. The rearrangement uses TRBV30 and TRBJ2-4; no clear D gene. CDR1 GTSNPN and CDR2 SVGIG come from the germline V gene (reference sequence). This CDR3 has 13 amino acids. V lost 0 bases and J 0 bases, leaving 3 bases between the germline ends. The chain's CDR3 is CAWSVLAKNIQYF. The CDR3, as DNA: TGTGCCTGGAGTGTTTTAGCCAAAAACATTCAGTACTTC. The complete variable domain, with remaining parts taken from reference TRBV30 and TRBJ2-4, reads SQTIHQWPATLVQPVGSPLSLECTVEGTSNPNLYWYRQAAGRGLQLLFYSVGIGQISSEVPQNLSASRPQDRQFILSSKKLLLSDSGFYLCAWSVLAKNIQYFGAGTRLSVL.

The genes are TRBV3-1 and TRBJ2-1; TRBD2 matches 7 bases. Trimming cost V 1 base and J 12 bases; bases outside gene matches: 6. The germline V gene has CDR1 LGHDT and CDR2 YNNKEL (reference sequence). This CDR3 is built from 13 residues. CDR3 coding DNA: TGTGCCAGCAGCCAAGCCCAGCGGGGACGGCAGTTCTTC. This translates into CASSQAQRGRQFF.

This clonotype came up a few times. The genes are TRBV21-1 and TRBJ2-1; the table's D call, TRBD1, has no DNA check behind it. TRBV21-1 is a known pseudogene. The CDR3 contains 16 residues. The CDR3 is CASSKEGQGGYYEQFF. CDR3 coding DNA: TGTGCCAGCAGCAAAGAGGGGCAGGGGGGTTATTATGAGCAGTTCTTC.

This clonotype was found many times. The rearrangement uses TRBV3-1 and TRBJ2-5; D call uncertain. The ends were cut back, 1 base at V and 1 base at J, with 4 bases in the middle. The CDR3 spans 13 residues. Germline lookup yields CDR1 LGHDT and CDR2 YNNKEL (reference sequence). The CDR3, as DNA: TGTGCCAGCAGCCAAGTGATCCAAGAGACCCAGTACTTC. Translating gives CASSQVIQETQYF.

This clonotype came up a few times. V and J are TRBV29-1 and TRBJ2-3; D gene uncertain. The germline V and J ends were trimmed by 0 bases and 1 base, with 20 bases remaining between them. The CDR3 runs 18 residues. CDR1 is SQVTM, CDR2 ANQGSEA, per germline. CDR3 in amino acids: CSVEDVGGPSPRTDTQYF. The CDR3 bases are TGCAGCGTTGAAGACGTTGGCGGACCAAGCCCCCGCACAGATACGCAGTATTTT.

The V gene is TRBV6-5, the J gene TRBJ1-5; D uncertain. V gave up 0 bases and J gave up 11 bases, with 14 bases separating them. Germline V lookup: CDR1 MNHEY, CDR2 SVGAGI. The CDR3 covers 14 residues. DNA for the CDR3: TGTGCCAGCAGTTACTCGCGGCTCCATGATGCCCAGCATTTT. Protein product: CASSYSRLHDAQHF.

This clonotype was counted only a few times. This sequence joins TRBV4-2 and TRBJ1-2; D is undetermined. Germline V CDR1 and CDR2: LGHNA, YNFKEQ. Trimming took 1 base from V and 2 from J, leaving 8 bases between them. The CDR3 totals 14 residues. CDR3 in amino acids: CASSQGLTNYGYTF. CDR3 DNA: TGTGCCAGCAGCCAAGGACTGACCAACTATGGCTACACCTTC.

The chain is built from TRBV5-1 and TRBJ2-1; 7 nucleotides match TRBD1. Looked up from germline, CDR1 is SGHRS and CDR2 is YFSETQ. CDR3 size: 16 residues. V shed 3 bases and J 6 bases; nucleotides not matched to a gene: 12. This CDR3 reads CASSSLVMNRGNEQFF. In nucleotides, the CDR3 is TGCGCCAGCAGCTCTTTGGTGATGAACAGGGGCAATGAGCAGTTCTTC.

The J gene is TRBJ2-5, the V gene TRBV12-3 or TRBV12-4; 7 bases are a match to TRBD1. The V and J ends lost 0 bases and 4 bases, in that order; junction bases with no gene match: 11. The CDR3 is 17 amino acids. This CDR3 reads CASSLARGGGPAETQYF. DNA for the CDR3: TGTGCCAGCAGTTTAGCGCGAGGGGGCGGACCCGCAGAGACCCAGTACTTC.

The chain combines TRBV15 with TRBJ1-2, with TRBD1 matching 9 bases. Unmatched junction bases numbered 11, after V lost 0 bases and J lost 3 bases. Germline-derived CDR1 and CDR2 are LNHNV and YYDKDF (reference sequence). This CDR3 is 18 amino acids long. CDR3 region: CATSREGQGDGGDYGYTF. The CDR3 coding sequence is TGTGCCACCAGCAGAGAGGGACAGGGCGACGGTGGGGACTATGGCTACACCTTC.

The sample holds one count of this clonotype. This likely comes from a read error, as the CDR3 has no conserved phenylalanine or tryptophan at its end. V and J are TRBV6-5 and TRBJ1-1, with a tentative D call TRBD1 (5 bases). V was pared by 0 bases and J by 8 bases, with 16 bases between. Germline-derived CDR1 and CDR2 are MNHEY and SVGAGI. The length of the CDR3 is 15 residues. CDR3 sequence (DNA): TGTGCCAGCAGTTACTCCCGGGGCCTGAGGTTAGAAGCTTTCTGT. Its protein product is CASSYSRGLRLEAFC.

Of note for this clonotype: The CDR3 ends on some other residue instead of the conserved phenylalanine or tryptophan, so this is likely a read error. This chain links TRBV20-1 with TRBJ2-5; either TRBD1 or TRBD2 may fit D (5 bases each). Germline-derived CDR1 and CDR2 are DFQATT and SNEGSKA (reference sequence). The CDR3 contains 15 residues. Trimming pared 1 base from V and 4 bases from J, leaving 16 bases between. The DNA of the CDR3 is TGCAGTGCTAGAGTTGCAGAGGGGCCGCGAGAGACCCAGTACTTA. Protein: CSARVAEGPRETQYL.